The TCR beta chain described here comes from a study of human T cells and chemical hapten exposure (dated by TCRdb to the early 2020s). Study-level background: For sensitization, 2% DPC in acetone was applied to an approximately 2 cm by approximately 2 cm area of upper inner arm skin. Patient blood was sampled pre-sensitization (week 0) and at 2, 6 and about 24 weeks after DPC sensitization. Throughout the roughly 24-week study period, patients were also given weekly therapeutic DPC doses on the scalp. The libraries were sequenced as a pool, and the TCR yield per sample differed mostly because of small variations in library volumes within the pool. Alopecia areata with under or over 50% scalp involvement, alopecia totalis and alopecia universalis were represented in the patient cohort, which was mostly female. About 29 alopecia patients gave blood for TCR sequencing at one to four time points (pre-sensitization, 2, 6 and 24 weeks). Patch testing on the upper back used Finn chambers containing 0.01% DPC, with scoring done after 6 days according to International Contact Dermatitis Research Group standards. This study followed changes in the peripheral blood TCR repertoire in vivo during primary and secondary sensitization of alopecia patients to the hapten diphenylcyclopropenone (DPC).

Many counts were recorded for this clonotype. The antigen this receptor binds is unknown. Base quality data are lacking; no much larger clone is found one base away. In the paper's terms, the time point label means: patch test 1, 2 weeks after DPC sensitization. Per the publication, the treatment or condition label means: therapeutic diphenylcyclopropenone sensitization with weekly scalp DPC. At each patch-test visit, blood was drawn before the patch test was applied. To be eligible, patients had to be aged 18 to 70, diagnosed with alopecia and judged suitable for DPC therapy, while pregnant patients were excluded. Unfractionated whole blood was collected in Tempus Blood RNA tubes, and total RNA was extracted from that blood. General findings and caveats noted by the study authors: A positive correlation was found between the number of PT1 expanded TCRs and patch test score, with significance reached at thresholds 8, 16 and 32 but not 4. No change with DPC sensitization was found in the number of TCRs above 1 in 1000 frequency, and no evidence of global repertoire structure alterations was found. Alopecia, a presumed autoimmune disease, was present in all patients, so the immune response of the patients might differ from that of healthy individuals. Significantly more large CDR3 similarity clusters were formed by expanded TCRs than by pre-sensitization or healthy control sets, consistent with antigen-driven responses. Repeated subsampling changed both the strength of the expansion versus patch-test correlation and the threshold at which the correlation became significant.

Ends trimmed: V by 6 bases, J by 0 bases; bases unmatched to a gene: 7. Including the terminal cysteine and phenylalanine, the CDR3 comprises 15 residues. Just CDR3 DNA is preserved here, 45 bases in frame from base 1. Library creation used RACE. Instrument on record: NextSeq 500. Library preparation attached unique molecular identifiers to individual cDNA molecules for quantitative, reproducible TCR counting. Each blood RNA sample was used to sequence both TCR alpha and TCR beta chains. Processing in the source paper ran as follows. Samples had a median of roughly 87,000 TCRs, with a range from roughly 23,224 to 700,000. The Decombinator software suite was used to annotate V, J and CDR3 in the TCR reads. To make PS versus PT1 abundance plots, every sample was subsampled to the same number of TCRs (28,000). Expanded TCRs were defined as absent before sensitization and observed at least eight times at the 2-week time point. TCRdb handled the public reads itself, with Q25 trimming in fastp and clone calling in MiXCR, and kept productive beta chains. Each CDR3 protein gets just one entry, which takes the most common genes and DNA from the rows behind it. None of the V and J calls come from the authors' own analysis; TCRdb made them. In this sample the table shows about 380,000 distinct CDR3 sequences, around 5% of which occur a single time. About 2.2% of the sample lies in the top ten.

This sequence was found in a woman in her forties or fifties with alopecia areata. Some clones in this sample may be carry-over from other donors' samples. This chain joins TRBV12-3 or TRBV12-4 to TRBJ2-7; 8 of the junction bases match TRBD1. The sample here was whole blood, taken in connection with sensitization to the hapten diphenylcyclopropenone (DPC). CDR3 loop: CASSSDRGFSYEQYF. The sequence in DNA is TGTGCCAGCAGCAGCGACAGGGGATTCTCCTACGAGCAGTACTTC.